The clone carrying this TCR beta chain has only a few counts. Its antigen is as yet unknown. Germline V gene lookup returns CDR1 ENHRY and CDR2 SYGVKD. The ends lost 6 bases at V and 0 bases at J; junction bases unmatched: 4. The CDR3 has 14 residues. Peripheral blood from each donor was collected in a volume of about 10 milliliters. The entry originates in a study of blood T cells in healthy people across ages. Study at large: Per every two T cells, about one barcoded beta molecule was captured by template switching.

Study observations and caveats: In older individuals, TCR beta diversity per million T cells was lower, falling roughly linearly with age. Naive and antigen-experienced cells could not be conclusively compared, given unsorted PBMCs.

For the second PCR, which ran for roughly 7 to 11 cycles, a sample-barcoded 5' primer and a J-beta primer mix were used. Via MiXCR, TCRdb re-called the 5' RACE reads, giving one row per CDR3 protein. The sample carries about 900,000 distinct CDR3 sequences, about 44% recorded once. The rearrangement links TRBV10-3 to TRBJ1-2; 7 bases match TRBD1. The sample taken for sequencing was blood. The source of this sequence is a man aged 30 to 39 in good health. The CDR3 region has the DNA TGTGCCATCAGGTCGGGACAGACTAACTATGGCTACACCTTC. Translated, it gives CAIRSGQTNYGYTF.